One and the same sample provided the 20 T cell receptor beta chains below, sequenced in a study of T cell repertoires in urothelial bladder cancer. Here immunoSEQ multiplex PCR was the method, and the copy in TCRdb shows in-frame clones only, minus some. The profile shows roughly 11,000 clones, around 65% of them singletons. The sequenced sample was tumor-infiltrating cells from bladder cancer. All receptors come from a human donor with a benign inflammatory bladder lesion.

J is TRBJ2-6 and V is TRBV5-4, with D possibly matching TRBD1 (6 bases). Trimming removed 4 bases from V and 2 bases from J, with 10 bases in between. This CDR3 comprises 15 residues. Looked up from germline, CDR1 is SGHNT and CDR2 is YYREEE (reference sequence). CDR3 bases: TGTGCCAGCAGCGGGAAGGGGGCTGGGGCCAACGTCCTGACTTTC. Its protein product is CASSGKGAGANVLTF. Full variable domain (rest looked up from reference TRBV5-4 and TRBJ2-6): ETGVTQSPTHLIKTRGQQVTLRCSSQSGHNTVSWYQQALGQGPQFIFQYYREEENGRGNFPPRFSGLQFPNYSSELNVNALELDDSALYLCASSGKGAGANVLTFGAGSRLTVL.

This clone was observed a handful of times. The chain recombines TRBV5-8 with TRBJ1-1, with no clear D. Germline V gene lookup returns CDR1 SGHTS and CDR2 YDEGEE. This CDR3 region has 14 residues. Trimming took 0 bases from V and 1 from J, leaving 7 bases between them. CDR3 sequence: CASSLGPGNTEAFF. The DNA for the CDR3 is TGTGCCAGCAGCTTGGGCCCGGGGAACACTGAAGCTTTCTTT.

V usage is TRBV2 and J usage is TRBJ2-7; D is ambiguous. V was pared by 2 bases and J by 5 bases, with 13 bases between. Germline lookup yields CDR1 SNHLY and CDR2 FYNNEI. The CDR3 contains 14 residues. In nucleotides, the CDR3 is TGTGCCAGCAGTGAATGGGCCTATTCGGACGAGCAGTACTTC. Translation: CASSEWAYSDEQYF.

V is TRBV11-2 and J is TRBJ1-2; D is possibly TRBD1 (6 bases). Between the trimmed V and J ends, which lost 5 bases and 8 bases, there was a span of 18 bases. Germline assignment: CDR1 SGHAT and CDR2 FQNNGV. The CDR3 is 14 residues long. CDR3 residues: CASSPDRSAGGYTF. CDR3 coding DNA: TGTGCCAGCAGCCCCGACAGGTCCGCCGGGGGCTACACCTTC.

J is TRBJ1-2 and V is TRBV10-3, with 7 bases that match TRBD1. In germline, CDR1 is ENHRY, CDR2 SYGVKD. The CDR3 loop spans 15 amino acids. V gave up 10 bases and J gave up 0 bases; unmatched junction bases: 11. Here the CDR3 reads CASRTPGQPNYGYTF. Here the CDR3 DNA reads TGTGCCAGCAGGACTCCGGGACAGCCTAACTATGGCTACACCTTC.

The rearrangement links TRBV5-1 to TRBJ1-6; D remains ambiguous. The V gene lost 0 bases and the J gene lost 9 bases, with 13 bases spanning the gap. The CDR3 spans 15 residues. Germline V gene data show CDR1 as SGHRS and CDR2 as YFSETQ. CDR3 region: CASSLGQSWGSPLHF. For the CDR3, the DNA is TGCGCCAGCAGCTTGGGGCAGTCTTGGGGTTCACCCCTCCACTTT.

J is TRBJ1-1 and V is TRBV16, with D unresolved. The CDR3 has 14 residues. The V and J ends lost 4 bases and 3 bases respectively, with 12 bases between them. From germline, CDR1 is KGHSY and CDR2 FQNENV. CDR3 loop: CASSPRRDHTEAFF. The CDR3 DNA reads as TGTGCCAGCAGCCCCAGAAGGGATCACACTGAAGCTTTCTTT.

The chain links TRBV7-3 to TRBJ1-6; 7 bases map to TRBD1. J gave up 10 bases and V 5 bases, and 14 bases lay outside the gene matches. The CDR3 length is 16 residues. Looked up from germline, CDR1 is SGHTA and CDR2 is FQGTGA. In nucleotides, the CDR3 is TGTGCCAGCAGCCATTCGACAGGGAATCCCCGCTCACCCCTCCACTTT. As protein: CASSHSTGNPRSPLHF. The full variable domain, its missing parts supplied by reference TRBV7-3 and TRBJ1-6, is GAGVSQTPSNKVTEKGKYVELRCDPISGHTALYWYRQSLGQGPEFLIYFQGTGAADDSGLPNDRFFAVRPEGSVSTLKIQRTERGDSAVYLCASSHSTGNPRSPLHFGNGTRLTVT.

In its sample, this clone was seen a few times. V and J are TRBV5-1 and TRBJ2-5; 10 bases align to TRBD2. The length of the CDR3 is 14 residues. V lost 9 bases to trimming and J lost 7 bases; unmatched junction nucleotides: 12. Germline V gene sequence: CDR1 SGHRS, CDR2 YFSETQ. The CDR3 sequence is CATRSGREMGTQYF. DNA of the CDR3: TGCGCCACGCGAAGCGGGAGGGAGATGGGGACCCAGTACTTC. The full variable domain, in which reference TRBV5-1 and TRBJ2-5 provide the parts outside the CDR3, is KAGVTQTPRYLIKTRGQQVTLSCSPISGHRSVSWYQQTPGQGLQFLFEYFSETQRNKGNFPGRFSGRQFSNSRSEMNVSTLELGDSALYLCATRSGREMGTQYFGPGTRLLVL.

This clone was picked up one time. The chain joins TRBV11-3 to TRBJ2-1; 7 bases match TRBD1. This CDR3 comprises 16 residues. Germline CDR1 and CDR2: SGHNT and YENEEA. V was pared by 5 bases and J by 1 base, with 8 bases of the junction left unmatched. CDR3 sequence: CASSTRQGPSYNEQFF. The CDR3 DNA reads TGTGCCAGCAGCACGCGACAGGGTCCGTCCTACAATGAGCAGTTCTTC.

The chain joins TRBV19 to TRBJ2-5; maybe TRBD1 (5 bases). Germline V lookup: CDR1 LNHDA, CDR2 SQIVND (reference sequence). The length of the CDR3 is 14 residues. The CDR3 protein is CASARQGNQETQYF. DNA of the CDR3: TGTGCGAGCGCCCGGCAGGGCAACCAAGAGACCCAGTACTTC.

The V gene is TRBV5-1, the J gene TRBJ2-3; 10 positions match TRBD2. The CDR3 has 17 residues. Trimming took 3 bases from V and 0 from J; bases not matched to a gene: 7. Germline CDR1 SGHRS, CDR2 YFSETQ. CDR3 protein: CASSSTTSGSSTDTQYF. As DNA, the CDR3 is TGCGCCAGCAGCTCGACGACTAGCGGGTCGAGCACAGATACGCAGTATTTT.

For the CDR3, the DNA is TGTGCCAGCAGCGCAGGGGTTGTTAATGAAAAACTGTTTTTT. It translates to CASSAGVVNEKLFF. The chain combines TRBV2 with TRBJ1-4, with D perhaps matching TRBD1 (6 bases). The CDR3 has 14 amino acids. V lost 6 bases and J lost 4, with 12 bases in between. The germline gives CDR1 SNHLY, CDR2 FYNNEI.

The chain has TRBV11-2 and TRBJ2-2; D gene uncertain. Deletions cut 1 base from V and 7 bases from J, with 7 bases between. This CDR3 spans 13 amino acids. CDR1 and CDR2 (germline): SGHAT, FQNNGV. In DNA form, the CDR3 reads TGTGCCAGCAGCTTAGGGGCCGGCGGGGAGCTGTTTTTT. Translating gives CASSLGAGGELFF.

V and J are TRBV4-1 and TRBJ1-5; a weak D match, TRBD1 (5 bases). Germline assignment: CDR1 MGHRA and CDR2 YSYEKL. CDR3 length: 16 residues. The V end lost 2 bases, the J end lost 1 base, and 12 bases lay between the germline ends. CDR3 sequence: CASSQMDTLSNQPQHF. CDR3 coding DNA: TGCGCCAGCAGCCAAATGGACACCTTGAGCAATCAGCCCCAGCATTTT.

CDR3 in amino acids: CASSGASGLPGSYNEQFF. Written as DNA, the CDR3 is TGTGCCAGCAGCGGGGCTAGCGGGCTTCCCGGCTCCTACAATGAGCAGTTCTTC. The chain recombines TRBV9 with TRBJ2-1; 8 bases agree with TRBD2. V dropped 3 bases and J dropped 0; count of bases not matched to a gene: 11. CDR3 size: 18 residues. CDR1 and CDR2 from the germline V gene are SGDLS and YYNGEE.

The rearrangement links TRBV5-1 to TRBJ1-6; D not certain. This CDR3 is 15 amino acids long. Germline CDR1 is SGHRS and CDR2 is YFSETQ. V lost 4 bases, J lost 10 bases, and 18 bases lay in between. This CDR3 is CASSPTGGEGSPLHF. As DNA, the CDR3 is TGCGCCAGCAGCCCCACCGGCGGGGAAGGATCACCCCTCCACTTT.

V and J are TRBV5-6 and TRBJ2-4; weak D call: TRBD1 (6 bases). This CDR3 contains 15 residues. V was clipped by 4 bases and J by 1 base, with 12 bases between them. Germline CDR1 reads SGHDT; CDR2 reads YYEEEE. For the CDR3, the DNA is TGTGCCAGCAGCCCGGTGGGGGCGGCCAAAAACATTCAGTACTTC. Protein sequence: CASSPVGAAKNIQYF.

The rearrangement uses TRBV7-8 and TRBJ1-2; 8 bases are a match to TRBD1. The CDR3 is made up of 14 amino acids. Germline CDR1 reads SGHVS; CDR2 reads FQNEAQ. With V trimmed by 3 bases and J by 2 bases, 2 bases remained unmatched. This CDR3 reads CASSFRQGNYGYTF. The CDR3 nucleotides are TGTGCCAGCAGCTTCCGACAGGGGAACTATGGCTACACCTTC.

The chain joins TRBV19 to TRBJ1-1; D is unresolved. Germline assignment: CDR1 LNHDA and CDR2 SQIVND (reference sequence). The CDR3 length is 15 residues. Trimming took off 6 bases at V and 11 bases at J, with 25 bases between the two ends. CDR3 region: CASRPGDEDGVRAFF. In DNA, the CDR3 is TGTGCCAGTAGGCCCGGGGATGAGGACGGCGTCAGGGCTTTCTTT.